This TCR beta chain was recorded in a study of blood T cell repertoires in COVID-19. Overall study: Sites across the United States, Italy and Spain contributed samples from acute and convalescent COVID-19. Nucleic acid was either cDNA or gDNA, and it came from T cells, B-cell-depleted T cells, or PBMCs.

There are a few counts of this clone. This CDR3 has 14 residues. Germline loops: CDR1 MNHEY, CDR2 SVGAGI. Trimming took off 6 bases at V and 5 bases at J, with 16 bases between the two ends. Measured with immunoSEQ multiplex PCR; TCRdb has only the in-frame clones, and not every one. The table has around 42,000 clones, about four fifths seen once. This TCR was recovered from a man older than 75 with active or convalescent COVID-19. The source material was peripheral blood. The chain employs TRBV6-5 and TRBJ1-1; D possibly corresponds to TRBD1 (5 bases). CDR3 in amino acids: CASRTGGSYTEAFF. The CDR3 DNA sequence: TGTGCCAGCAGAACGGGGGGTTCGTATACTGAAGCTTTCTTT.